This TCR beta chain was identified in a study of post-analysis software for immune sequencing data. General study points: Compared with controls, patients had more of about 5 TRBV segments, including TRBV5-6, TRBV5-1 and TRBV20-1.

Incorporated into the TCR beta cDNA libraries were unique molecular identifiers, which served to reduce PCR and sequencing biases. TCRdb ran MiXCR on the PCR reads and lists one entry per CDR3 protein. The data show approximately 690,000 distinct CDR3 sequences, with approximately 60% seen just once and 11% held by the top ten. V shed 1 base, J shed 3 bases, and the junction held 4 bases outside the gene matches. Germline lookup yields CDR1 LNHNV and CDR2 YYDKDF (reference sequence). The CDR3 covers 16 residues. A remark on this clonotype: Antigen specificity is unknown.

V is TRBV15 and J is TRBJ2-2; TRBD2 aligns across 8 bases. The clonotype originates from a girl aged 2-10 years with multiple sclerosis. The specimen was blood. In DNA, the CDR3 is TGTGCCACCAGCAGAGCAGGGACTAGGGACACCGGGGAGCTGTTTTTT. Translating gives CATSRAGTRDTGELFF. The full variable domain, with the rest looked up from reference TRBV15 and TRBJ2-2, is DAMVIQNPRYQVTQFGKPVTLSCSQTLNHNVMYWYQQKSSQAPKLLFHYYDKDFNNEADTPDNFQSRRPNTSFCFLDIRSPGLGDTAMYLCATSRAGTRDTGELFFGEGSRLTVL.